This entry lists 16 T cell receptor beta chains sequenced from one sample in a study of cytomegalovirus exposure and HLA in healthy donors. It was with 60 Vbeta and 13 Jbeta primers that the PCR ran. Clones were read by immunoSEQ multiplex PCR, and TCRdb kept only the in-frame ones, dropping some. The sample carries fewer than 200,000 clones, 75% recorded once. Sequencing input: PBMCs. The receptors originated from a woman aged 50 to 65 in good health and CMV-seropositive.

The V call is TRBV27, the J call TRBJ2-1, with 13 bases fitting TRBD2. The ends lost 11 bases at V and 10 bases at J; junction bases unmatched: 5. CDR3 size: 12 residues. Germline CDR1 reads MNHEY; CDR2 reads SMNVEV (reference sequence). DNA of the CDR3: TGTGCCTCGACTAGCGGGGGGCGCGAGCAGTTCTTC. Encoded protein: CASTSGGREQFF.

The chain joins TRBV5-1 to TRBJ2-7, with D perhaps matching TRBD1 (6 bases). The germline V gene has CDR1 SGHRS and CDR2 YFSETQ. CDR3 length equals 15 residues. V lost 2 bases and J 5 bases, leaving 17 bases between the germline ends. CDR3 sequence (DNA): TGCGCCAGCAGCTTCCTTGGTCAGGGGTTGGACGAGCAGTACTTC. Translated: CASSFLGQGLDEQYF. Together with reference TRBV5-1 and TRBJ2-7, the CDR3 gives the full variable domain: KAGVTQTPRYLIKTRGQQVTLSCSPISGHRSVSWYQQTPGQGLQFLFEYFSETQRNKGNFPGRFSGRQFSNSRSEMNVSTLELGDSALYLCASSFLGQGLDEQYFGPGTRLTVT.

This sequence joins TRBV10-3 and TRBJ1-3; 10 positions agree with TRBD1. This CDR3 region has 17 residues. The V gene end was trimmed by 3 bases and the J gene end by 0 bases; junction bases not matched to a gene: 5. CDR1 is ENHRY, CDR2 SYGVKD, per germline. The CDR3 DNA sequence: TGTGCCATCAGTGACCCGGGACAGGGGCCCTCTGGAAACACCATATATTTT. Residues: CAISDPGQGPSGNTIYF.

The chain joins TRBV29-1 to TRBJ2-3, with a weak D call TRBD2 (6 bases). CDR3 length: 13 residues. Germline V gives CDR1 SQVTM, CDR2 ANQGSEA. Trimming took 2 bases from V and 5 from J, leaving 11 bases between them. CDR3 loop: CSVESGGIDTQYF. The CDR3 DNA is TGCAGCGTTGAAAGTGGGGGGATAGATACGCAGTATTTT.

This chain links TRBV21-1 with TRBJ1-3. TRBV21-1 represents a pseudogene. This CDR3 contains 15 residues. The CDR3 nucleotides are TGTGCCACTACCCCGGGGAGGACCTCTGGAAACACCATATATTTT. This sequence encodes CATTPGRTSGNTIYF.

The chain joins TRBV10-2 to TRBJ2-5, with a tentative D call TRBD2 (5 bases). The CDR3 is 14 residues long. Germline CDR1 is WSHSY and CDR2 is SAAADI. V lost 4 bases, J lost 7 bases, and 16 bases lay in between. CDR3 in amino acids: CASSGGSMLGTQYF. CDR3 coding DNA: TGCGCCAGCAGTGGAGGGTCAATGTTGGGGACCCAGTACTTC.

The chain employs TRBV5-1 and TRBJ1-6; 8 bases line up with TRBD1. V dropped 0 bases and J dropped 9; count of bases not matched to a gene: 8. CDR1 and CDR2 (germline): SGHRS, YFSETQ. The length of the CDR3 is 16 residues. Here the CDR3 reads CASSLGTGYVVSPLHF. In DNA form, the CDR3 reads TGCGCCAGCAGCTTGGGGACAGGGTATGTTGTTTCACCCCTCCACTTT.

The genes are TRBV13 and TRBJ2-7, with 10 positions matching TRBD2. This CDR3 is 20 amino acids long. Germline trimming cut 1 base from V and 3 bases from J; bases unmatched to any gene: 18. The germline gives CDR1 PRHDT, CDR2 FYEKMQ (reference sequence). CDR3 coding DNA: TGTGCCAGCAGCTTAGCTCTGGGGGCAGGAGTGCTAGCGGGGGACTACGAGCAGTACTTC. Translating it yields CASSLALGAGVLAGDYEQYF.

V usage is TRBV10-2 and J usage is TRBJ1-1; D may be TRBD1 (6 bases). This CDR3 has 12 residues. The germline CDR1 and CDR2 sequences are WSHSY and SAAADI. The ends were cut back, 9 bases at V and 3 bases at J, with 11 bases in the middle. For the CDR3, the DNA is TGCGCCAGTGGACAGATATACACTGAAGCTTTCTTT. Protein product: CASGQIYTEAFF.

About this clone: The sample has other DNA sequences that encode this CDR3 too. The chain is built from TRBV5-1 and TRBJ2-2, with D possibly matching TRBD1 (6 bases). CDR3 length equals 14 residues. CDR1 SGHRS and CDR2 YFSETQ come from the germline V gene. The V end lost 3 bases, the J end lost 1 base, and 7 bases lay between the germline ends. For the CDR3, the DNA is TGCGCCAGCAGCTCGGGACAGAACACCGGGGAGCTGTTTTTT. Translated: CASSSGQNTGELFF.

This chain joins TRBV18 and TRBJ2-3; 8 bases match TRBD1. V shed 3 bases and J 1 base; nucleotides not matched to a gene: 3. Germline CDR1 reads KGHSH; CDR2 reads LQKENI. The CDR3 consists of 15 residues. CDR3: CASSPPGQGTDTQYF. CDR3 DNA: TGTGCCAGCTCACCCCCGGGACAGGGCACAGATACGCAGTATTTT.

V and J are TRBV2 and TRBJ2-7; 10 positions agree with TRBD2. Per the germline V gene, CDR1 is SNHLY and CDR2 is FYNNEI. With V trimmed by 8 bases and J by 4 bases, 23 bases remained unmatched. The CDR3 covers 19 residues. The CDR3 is CASSRPLSGGLNRDYEQYF. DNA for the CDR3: TGTGCCAGCTCCCGCCCCCTTAGCGGGGGGCTAAATCGGGATTACGAGCAGTACTTC.

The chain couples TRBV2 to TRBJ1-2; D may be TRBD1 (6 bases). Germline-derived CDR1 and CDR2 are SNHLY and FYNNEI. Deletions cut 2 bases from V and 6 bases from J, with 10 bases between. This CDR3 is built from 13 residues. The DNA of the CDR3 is TGTGCCAGCAGTGAAAACAGGGAAGATGGCTACACCTTC. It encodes CASSENREDGYTF.

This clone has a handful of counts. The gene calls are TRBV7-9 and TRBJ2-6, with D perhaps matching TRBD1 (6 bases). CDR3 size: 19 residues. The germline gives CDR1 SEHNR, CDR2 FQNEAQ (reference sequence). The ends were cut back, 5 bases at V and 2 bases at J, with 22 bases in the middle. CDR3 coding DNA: TGTGCCAGCAGCCGTATCAGGGGCCTACTGAGGGCTGGGGCCAACGTCCTGACTTTC. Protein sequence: CASSRIRGLLRAGANVLTF.

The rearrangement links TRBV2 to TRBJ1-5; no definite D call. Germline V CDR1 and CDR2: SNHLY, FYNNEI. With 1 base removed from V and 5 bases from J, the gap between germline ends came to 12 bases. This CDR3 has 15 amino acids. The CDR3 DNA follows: TGTGCCAGCAGTGAAGGTTTCCTTCAGGATCAGCCCCAGCATTTT. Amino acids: CASSEGFLQDQPQHF.

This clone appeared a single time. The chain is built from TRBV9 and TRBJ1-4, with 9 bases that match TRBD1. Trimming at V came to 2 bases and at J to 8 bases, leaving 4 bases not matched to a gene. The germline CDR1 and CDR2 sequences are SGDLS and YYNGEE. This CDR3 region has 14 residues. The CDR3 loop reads CASSVDRGGEKLFF. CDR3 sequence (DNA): TGTGCCAGCAGCGTGGACAGGGGTGGGGAAAAACTGTTTTTT. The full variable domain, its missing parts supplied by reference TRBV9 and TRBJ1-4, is DSGVTQTPKHLITATGQRVTLRCSPRSGDLSVYWYQQSLDQGLQFLIQYYNGEERAKGNILERFSAQQFPDLHSELNLSSLELGDSALYFCASSVDRGGEKLFFGSGTQLSVL.